This TCR beta chain was captured in a study of response to subunit inactivated influenza vaccine. The ends lost 2 bases at V and 2 bases at J; junction bases unmatched: 6. CDR1 DFQATT and CDR2 SNEGSKA come from the germline V gene (reference sequence). CDR3 length equals 15 residues. Study-level findings and limits: Seasonal influenza vaccination, on each occasion, was suggested by the authors to recruit few new T cells.

Using its own MiXCR run on the RT-PCR reads, TCRdb lists one record per CDR3 protein. The data show under 750,000 distinct CDR3 sequences, 12% seen once. With regard to this clonotype: What it binds is unknown.

The clonotype was recovered from a man between 50 and 59 years old who received an inactivated influenza vaccine. The chain is built from TRBV20-1 and TRBJ2-1; 7 nucleotides line up with TRBD2. Sequenced here: PBMCs from blood, sampled on the day of vaccination. CDR3 region: CSARPPSGTYNEQFF. Here the CDR3 DNA reads TGCAGTGCTAGACCCCCTAGCGGAACCTACAATGAGCAGTTCTTC.